Shown below are 19 T cell receptor beta chains from a single sample sequenced in a study of blood T cell repertoires in COVID-19 (dated by TCRdb to the early 2020s). Library preparation used the immunoSEQ multiplex PCR assay. TCRdb's version of the immuneACCESS table is confined to in-frame rearrangements and falls short of the full clone set. An unresolved V gene accounts for under half of the shortfall where checked; the remainder is of unknown origin. The sample profile shows about 480,000 clones; 89% of them were found once. The ten largest clones represent 0.7% to 1% of the sample. Material for sequencing was peripheral blood. These receptors all come from a young man with COVID-19, enrolled during active disease.

This clone was seen a single time. The chain combines TRBV6-6 with TRBJ2-1, with TRBD2 matching 8 bases. V shed 2 bases, J shed 5 bases, and the junction held 2 bases outside the gene matches. The CDR3 extends over 14 amino acids. Germline CDR1 reads MNHNY; CDR2 reads SVGAGI (reference sequence). The CDR3, as DNA: TGTGCCAGCAGTTACCGGGGGGGGGACAATGAGCAGTTCTTC. Protein: CASSYRGGDNEQFF.

This clone was seen once. The chain joins TRBV5-5 to TRBJ2-3, with 13 bases lining up with TRBD2. The CDR3 extends over 16 amino acids. CDR1 SGHKS and CDR2 YYEKEE come from the germline V gene (reference sequence). Trimming cost V 2 bases and J 5 bases; bases outside gene matches: 5. The CDR3 loop reads CASSLGLAGERDTQYF. CDR3 DNA sequence: TGTGCCAGCAGCTTAGGACTAGCGGGAGAGAGAGATACGCAGTATTTT.

The chain links TRBV4-1 to TRBJ2-1, with 7 bases that match TRBD1. CDR1 is MGHRA, CDR2 YSYEKL, per germline. This CDR3 is 16 amino acids long. V lost 0 bases and J lost 7; bases outside the gene matches: 9. Written as DNA, the CDR3 is TGCGCCAGCAGCCAAGAAGGTCAGGGGGTGAAAAATGAGCAGTTCTTC. Residues: CASSQEGQGVKNEQFF.

This chain connects TRBV4-1 to TRBJ1-2; 9 bases are a match to TRBD1. J gave up 3 bases and V 5 bases, and 10 bases lay outside the gene matches. CDR1 MGHRA and CDR2 YSYEKL come from the germline V gene. This CDR3 has 16 amino acids. Here the CDR3 reads CASSTTPQGADYGYTF. CDR3 DNA: TGCGCCAGCAGCACTACTCCACAGGGGGCTGACTATGGCTACACCTTC.

This chain uses TRBV6-5 with TRBJ2-3, with 8 bases lining up with TRBD2. The CDR3 is 15 amino acids. The germline V gene has CDR1 MNHEY and CDR2 SVGAGI. The V and J ends lost 4 bases and 6 bases, in that order; junction bases with no gene match: 9. This CDR3 is CASSSRTSTSDTQYF. The CDR3 DNA is TGTGCCAGCAGTTCGCGGACTAGCACCTCGGATACGCAGTATTTT.

A single count supports this clone. The gene calls are TRBV24-1 and TRBJ2-1; the D gene is possibly TRBD2 (6 bases). The ends were cut back, 6 bases at V and 7 bases at J, with 12 bases in the middle. The germline V gene has CDR1 KGHDR and CDR2 SFDVKD. This CDR3 region has 13 residues. CDR3 protein: CATSTGASNEQFF. The CDR3 nucleotides are TGTGCCACCAGTACGGGAGCAAGTAATGAGCAGTTCTTC.

V gene TRBV18 combines with J gene TRBJ1-5; no definite D call. Looked up from germline, CDR1 is KGHSH and CDR2 is LQKENI. The CDR3 is made up of 15 amino acids. Trimming removed 5 bases at V and 0 bases at J, with 11 bases between. This CDR3 is CASSAGPYSNQPQHF. CDR3 nucleotide sequence: TGTGCCAGCTCAGCGGGCCCCTATAGCAATCAGCCCCAGCATTTT. The whole variable domain, filled in from reference TRBV18 and TRBJ1-5, reads NAGVMQNPRHLVRRRGQEARLRCSPMKGHSHVYWYRQLPEEGLKFMVYLQKENIIDESGMPKERFSAEFPKEGPSILRIQQVVRGDSAAYFCASSAGPYSNQPQHFGDGTRLSIL.

CDR3 nucleotide sequence: TGTGCCATCAGGGGACAGGGCACTGAAGCTTTCTTT. Translated, it gives CAIRGQGTEAFF. J is TRBJ1-1 and V is TRBV10-3; 9 bases are a match to TRBD1. CDR1 and CDR2 from the germline V gene are ENHRY and SYGVKD. The CDR3 covers 12 residues. With 6 bases clipped from V and 4 bases from J, the junction kept 0 bases outside the gene matches.

The rearrangement joins TRBV5-4 to TRBJ1-1; 10 bases agree with TRBD1. CDR1 is SGHNT, CDR2 YYREEE, per germline (reference sequence). V shed 4 bases, J shed 9 bases, and the junction held 12 bases outside the gene matches. This CDR3 comprises 15 residues. The CDR3 loop reads CASSGSGQGTTKAFF. The CDR3 coding sequence is TGTGCCAGCAGCGGATCGGGACAGGGGACTACAAAAGCTTTCTTT.

The chain joins TRBV3-1 (or the pseudogene TRBV3-2) to TRBJ2-6; tentative D call: TRBD2 (5 bases). The germline V and J ends were trimmed by 4 bases and 4 bases, with 11 bases remaining between them. The CDR3 length is 15 residues. Germline-derived CDR1 and CDR2 are LGHDT and YNNKEL (reference sequence). CDR3: CASSLEGTGANVLTF. Written as DNA, the CDR3 is TGTGCCAGCAGCCTCGAGGGCACCGGGGCCAACGTCCTGACTTTC.

There are many counts of this clone. The gene calls are TRBV2 and TRBJ1-5; D gene ambiguous. From germline, CDR1 is SNHLY and CDR2 FYNNEI. Trimming stripped 4 bases from V and 6 bases from J, with 10 bases between. This CDR3 is 13 amino acids long. The CDR3 here is CASSGEQSQPQHF. CDR3 in DNA: TGTGCCAGCAGTGGGGAGCAGAGTCAGCCCCAGCATTTT.

The CDR3 nucleotides read TGTGCCACCAGTGAAAGACAGGGGTTGAGGACCGGGGAGCTGTTTTTT. It yields the protein CATSERQGLRTGELFF. The chain recombines TRBV24-1 with TRBJ2-2, with 8 bases matching TRBD1. Unmatched junction bases numbered 8, after V lost 4 bases and J lost 5 bases. This CDR3 is 16 amino acids long. Germline CDR1 is KGHDR and CDR2 is SFDVKD.

This rearrangement joins TRBV6-5 to TRBJ2-5, with 9 bases lining up with TRBD1. This CDR3 is built from 12 residues. Looked up from germline, CDR1 is MNHEY and CDR2 is SVGAGI. The V and J ends lost 9 bases and 5 bases, in that order; junction bases with no gene match: 4. CDR3 in amino acids: CASGQGMETQYF. DNA of the CDR3: TGTGCCAGTGGACAGGGGATGGAGACCCAGTACTTC.

CDR3 coding DNA: TGTGCCAGCAGTTCAGCCCCGATCCTAGCAGAGTTCTTC. Encoded protein: CASSSAPILAEFF. The gene calls are TRBV27 and TRBJ2-1, with D maybe TRBD2 (5 bases). V lost 4 bases, J lost 14 bases, and 18 bases lay in between. The CDR3 extends over 13 amino acids. Germline CDR1 and CDR2: MNHEY and SMNVEV (reference sequence).

The chain has TRBV6-1 and TRBJ1-3; D might be TRBD1 (5 bases). The germline V gene has CDR1 MNHNS and CDR2 SASEGT. Between the trimmed V and J ends, which lost 2 bases and 4 bases, there was a span of 9 bases. There are 14 residues in the CDR3. This chain's CDR3 is CASSEQGLGNTIYF. As DNA, the CDR3 is TGTGCCAGCAGTGAACAGGGCCTCGGAAACACCATATATTTT.

The rearrangement links TRBV6-6 to TRBJ2-3; 7 bases align to TRBD1. J was trimmed by 1 base and V by 6 bases; bases with no gene match: 7. CDR1 and CDR2 (germline): MNHNY, SVGAGI (reference sequence). The CDR3 is 15 residues long. The CDR3 nucleotides read TGTGCCAGCAGCCACGGGCAGGGGGGCACAGATACGCAGTATTTT. Translating it yields CASSHGQGGTDTQYF.

This clone was recorded a few times. The chain joins TRBV19 to TRBJ1-4; 9 bases are shared with TRBD1. The CDR3 length is 14 residues. Unmatched junction bases numbered 6, after V lost 3 bases and J lost 10 bases. CDR1 LNHDA and CDR2 SQIVND come from the germline V gene (reference sequence). CDR3 sequence (DNA): TGTGCCAGTAGTATGGGACAGGGAATCGGAAAACTGTTTTTT. Its protein product is CASSMGQGIGKLFF.

The rearrangement uses TRBV24-1 and TRBJ2-3; 7 bases are a match to TRBD2. The CDR3 runs to 16 residues. The ends lost 4 bases at V and 2 bases at J; junction bases unmatched: 8. Germline V gene data show CDR1 as KGHDR and CDR2 as SFDVKD. The CDR3 nucleotides are TGTGCCACCAGTGAGAGCCGGGCGGGGGTCACAGATACGCAGTATTTT. Residues: CATSESRAGVTDTQYF.

The chain has TRBV27 and TRBJ1-2; TRBD1 might be the D (6 bases). The CDR3 runs 13 residues. Germline loops: CDR1 MNHEY, CDR2 SMNVEV (reference sequence). V was clipped by 4 bases and J by 12 bases, with 18 bases between them. The CDR3 DNA reads TGTGCCAGCAGTTCCCTTGCACAGGGACGGAACACCTTC. It specifies CASSSLAQGRNTF.